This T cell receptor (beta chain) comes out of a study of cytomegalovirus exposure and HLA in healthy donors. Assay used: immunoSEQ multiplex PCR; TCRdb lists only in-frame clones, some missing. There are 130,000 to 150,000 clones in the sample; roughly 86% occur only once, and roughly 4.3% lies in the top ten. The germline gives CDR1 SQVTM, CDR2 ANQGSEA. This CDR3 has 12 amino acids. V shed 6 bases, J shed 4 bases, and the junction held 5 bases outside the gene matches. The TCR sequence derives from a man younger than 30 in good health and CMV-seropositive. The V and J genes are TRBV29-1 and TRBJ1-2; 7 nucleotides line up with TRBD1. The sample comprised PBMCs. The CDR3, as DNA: TGCAGCGTCCCGGACAGGCTCTATGGCTACACCTTC. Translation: CSVPDRLYGYTF.